The present T cell receptor (beta chain) was sequenced within a study of T cell responses to AZD1222 COVID-19 vaccine. Study outcomes and limitations: Recipients of two AZD1222 doses showed rising Spike-specific TCR breadth and depth. Only a handful of AZD1222 recipients, roughly six in all, had baseline seropositivity.

Sequenced by immunoSEQ multiplex PCR; TCRdb stores in-frame clones only, minus some. This table holds roughly 130,000 clones, roughly nine tenths found once. CDR1 and CDR2 (germline): SGHRS, YFSETQ. This CDR3 comprises 15 residues. J was trimmed by 1 base and V by 3 bases; bases with no gene match: 0. In the case of this clone: Its antigen remains unknown.

Sequences were derived from peripheral blood, sampled on day 0 of AZD1222 vaccination. The chain carries TRBV5-1 and TRBJ2-2; 10 bases are shared with TRBD2. The receptor comes from an adult in good health. Written as DNA, the CDR3 is TGCGCCAGCAGCTGGACTAGCGGGAACACCGGGGAGCTGTTTTTT. Its protein product is CASSWTSGNTGELFF.